The clone carrying this TCR beta chain was counted ten times or more. As yet, its antigen is unknown. This entry comes from a study of neurological immune-mediated disorders. Study-level results: Patients with HTLV-1-associated myelopathy had the highest level of TCR clonal expansion, whereas patients with multiple sclerosis had the lowest level, falling beneath the level found in healthy controls.

Germline V gives CDR1 DFQATT, CDR2 SNEGSKA (reference sequence). The CDR3 loop spans 14 amino acids. V lost 4 bases and J 7 bases, leaving 19 bases between the germline ends. 5'RACE with 10-nucleotide random UMIs generated the cDNA. MiXCR was run by TCRdb on the 5' RACE reads, yielding one entry per CDR3 protein. Counted here are fewer than 40,000 distinct CDR3 sequences, roughly 4.4% occurring once; the ten biggest clones make up 20% to 25%. A total of 2 million PBMCs stored at -80 degrees C provided the unsorted libraries. The J gene is TRBJ1-2, the V gene TRBV20-1, with D perhaps TRBD1 (5 bases). This receptor was identified in a man aged 18 to 29 in good health. Sequencing used PBMCs. The CDR3: CSANLVGGSGGYTF. In DNA form, the CDR3 reads TGCAGTGCTAACCTGGTTGGGGGATCCGGTGGCTACACCTTC.